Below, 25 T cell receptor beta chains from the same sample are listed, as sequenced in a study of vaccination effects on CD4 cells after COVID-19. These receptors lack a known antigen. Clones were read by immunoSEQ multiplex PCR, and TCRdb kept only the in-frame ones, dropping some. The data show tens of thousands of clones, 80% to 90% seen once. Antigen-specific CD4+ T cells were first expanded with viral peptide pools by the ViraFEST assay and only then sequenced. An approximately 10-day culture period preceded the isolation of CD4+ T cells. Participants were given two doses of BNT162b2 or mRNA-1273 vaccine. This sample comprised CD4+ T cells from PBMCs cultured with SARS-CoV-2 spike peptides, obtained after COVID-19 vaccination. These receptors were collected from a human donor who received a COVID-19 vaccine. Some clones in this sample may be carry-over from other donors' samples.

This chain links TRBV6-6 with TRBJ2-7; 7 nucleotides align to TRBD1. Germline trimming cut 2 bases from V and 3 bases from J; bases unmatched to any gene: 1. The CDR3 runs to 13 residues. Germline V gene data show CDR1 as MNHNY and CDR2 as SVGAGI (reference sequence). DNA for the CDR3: TGTGCCAGCAGTTACGACAGGGACTACGAGCAGTACGTC. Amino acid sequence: CASSYDRDYEQYV.

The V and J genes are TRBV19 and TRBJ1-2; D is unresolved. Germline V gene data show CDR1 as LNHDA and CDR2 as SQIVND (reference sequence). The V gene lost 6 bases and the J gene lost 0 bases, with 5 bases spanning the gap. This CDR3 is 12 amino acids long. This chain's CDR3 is CASRTPNYGYTF. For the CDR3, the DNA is TGTGCCAGTAGGACCCCTAACTATGGCTACACCTTC.

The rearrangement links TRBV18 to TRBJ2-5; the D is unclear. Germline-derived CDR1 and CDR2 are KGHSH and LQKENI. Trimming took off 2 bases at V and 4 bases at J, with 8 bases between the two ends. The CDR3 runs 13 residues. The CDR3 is CASSPNWGETQYF. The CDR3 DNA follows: TGTGCCAGCTCACCAAATTGGGGAGAGACCCAGTACTTC.

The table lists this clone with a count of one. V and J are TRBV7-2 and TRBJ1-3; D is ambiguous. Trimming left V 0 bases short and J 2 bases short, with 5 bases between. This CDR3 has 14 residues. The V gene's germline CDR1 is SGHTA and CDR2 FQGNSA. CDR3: CASSLAITGNTIYF. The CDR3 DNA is TGTGCCAGCAGCTTAGCTATCACTGGAAACACCATATATTTT.

CDR3 in DNA: TGCGCCAGCAGCATGAGGGTCGAAGATACGCAGTATTTT. This sequence encodes CASSMRVEDTQYF. The chain combines TRBV5-1 with TRBJ2-3; tentatively, D is TRBD2 (5 bases). The V and J ends lost 4 bases and 5 bases respectively, with 11 bases between them. Germline V lookup: CDR1 SGHRS, CDR2 YFSETQ. CDR3 length equals 13 residues.

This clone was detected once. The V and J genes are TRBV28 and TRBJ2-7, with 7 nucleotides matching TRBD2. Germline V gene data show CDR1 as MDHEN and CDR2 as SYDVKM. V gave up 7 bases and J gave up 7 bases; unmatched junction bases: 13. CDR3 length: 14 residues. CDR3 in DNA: TGTGCCAGCACTGGGGGGACTATTTCTACGGAGCAGTACGTC. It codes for CASTGGTISTEQYV.

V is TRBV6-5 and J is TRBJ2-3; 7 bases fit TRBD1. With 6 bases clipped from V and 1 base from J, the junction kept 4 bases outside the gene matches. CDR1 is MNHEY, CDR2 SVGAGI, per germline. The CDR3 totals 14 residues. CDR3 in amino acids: CASRAQGRTDTQYF. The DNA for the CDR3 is TGTGCCAGCAGAGCACAGGGGCGCACAGATACGCAGTATTTT.

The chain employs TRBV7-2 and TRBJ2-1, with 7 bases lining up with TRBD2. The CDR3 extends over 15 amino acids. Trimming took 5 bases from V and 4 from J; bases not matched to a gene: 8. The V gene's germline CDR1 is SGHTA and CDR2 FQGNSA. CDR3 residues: CASSNGLGGYNEQFF. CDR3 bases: TGTGCCAGCAGCAACGGACTAGGAGGGTACAATGAGCAGTTCTTC.

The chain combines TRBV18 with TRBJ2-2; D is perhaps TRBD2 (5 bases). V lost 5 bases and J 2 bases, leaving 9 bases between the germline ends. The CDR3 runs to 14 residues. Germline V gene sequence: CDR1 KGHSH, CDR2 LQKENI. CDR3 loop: CASSDLANTGELFF. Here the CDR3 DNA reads TGTGCCAGCTCAGATCTAGCAAACACCGGGGAGCTGTTTTTT.

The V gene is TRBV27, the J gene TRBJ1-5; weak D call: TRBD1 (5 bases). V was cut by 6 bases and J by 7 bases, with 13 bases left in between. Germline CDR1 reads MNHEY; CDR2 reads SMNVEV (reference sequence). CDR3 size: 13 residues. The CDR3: CASSAVGAQPQHF. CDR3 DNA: TGTGCCAGCAGCGCCGTTGGGGCCCAGCCCCAGCATTTT.

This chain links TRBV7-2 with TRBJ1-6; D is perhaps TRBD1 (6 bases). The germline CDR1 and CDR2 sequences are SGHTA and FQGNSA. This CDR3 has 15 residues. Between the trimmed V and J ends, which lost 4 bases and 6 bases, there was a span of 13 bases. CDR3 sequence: CASSSQQGTNSPLHF. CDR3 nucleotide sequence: TGTGCCAGCAGCTCCCAACAGGGCACTAATTCACCCCTCCACTTT.

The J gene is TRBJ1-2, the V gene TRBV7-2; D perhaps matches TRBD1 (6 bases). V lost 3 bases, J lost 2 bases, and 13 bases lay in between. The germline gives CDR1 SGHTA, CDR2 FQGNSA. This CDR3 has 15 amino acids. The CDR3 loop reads CASSLMRDTNYGYTF. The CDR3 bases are TGTGCCAGCAGCTTGATGCGGGACACAAACTATGGCTACACCTTC.

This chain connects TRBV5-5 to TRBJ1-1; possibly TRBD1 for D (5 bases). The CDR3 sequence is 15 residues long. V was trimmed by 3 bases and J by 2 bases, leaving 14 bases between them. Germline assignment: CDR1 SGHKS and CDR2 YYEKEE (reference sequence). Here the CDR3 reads CASSWGPAVNTEAFF. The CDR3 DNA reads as TGTGCCAGCAGCTGGGGCCCGGCTGTTAACACTGAAGCTTTCTTT. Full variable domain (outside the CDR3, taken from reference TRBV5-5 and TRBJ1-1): DAGVTQSPTHLIKTRGQQVTLRCSPISGHKSVSWYQQVLGQGPQFIFQYYEKEERGRGNFPDRFSARQFPNYSSELNVNALLLGDSALYLCASSWGPAVNTEAFFGQGTRLTVV.

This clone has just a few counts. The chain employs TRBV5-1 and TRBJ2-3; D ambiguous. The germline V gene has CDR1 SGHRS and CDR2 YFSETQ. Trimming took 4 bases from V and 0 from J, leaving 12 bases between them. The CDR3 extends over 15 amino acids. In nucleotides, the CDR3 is TGCGCCAGCAGCCCGTCCGACCCCAGCACAGATACGCAGTATTTT. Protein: CASSPSDPSTDTQYF.

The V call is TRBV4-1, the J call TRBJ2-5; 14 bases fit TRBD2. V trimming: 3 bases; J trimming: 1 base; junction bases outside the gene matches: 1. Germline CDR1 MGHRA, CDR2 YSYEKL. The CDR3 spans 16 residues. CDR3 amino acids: CASSQTSGGAQETQYF. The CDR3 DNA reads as TGCGCCAGCAGCCAGACTAGCGGGGGGGCCCAAGAGACCCAGTACTTC.

The CDR3, as DNA: TGTGCCAGCAGCTCAGGGCGGGTAGCTTTCTTT. It codes for CASSSGRVAFF. The genes are TRBV12-3 or TRBV12-4 and TRBJ1-1; D might be TRBD1 (5 bases). V lost 6 bases, J lost 10 bases, and 12 bases lay in between. This CDR3 contains 11 residues.

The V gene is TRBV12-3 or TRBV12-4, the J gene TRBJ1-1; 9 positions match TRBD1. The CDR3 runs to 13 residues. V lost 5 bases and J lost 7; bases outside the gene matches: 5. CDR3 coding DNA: TGTGCCAGCAGTACAGGGACAGGGATTGAAGCTTTCTTT. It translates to CASSTGTGIEAFF.

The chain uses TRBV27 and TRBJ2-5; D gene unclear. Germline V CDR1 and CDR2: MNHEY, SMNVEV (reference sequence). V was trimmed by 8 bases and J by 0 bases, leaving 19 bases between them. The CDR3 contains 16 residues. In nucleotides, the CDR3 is TGTGCCAGCCACCGGACGGCCAATTCGTACCAAGAGACCCAGTACTTC. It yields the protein CASHRTANSYQETQYF.

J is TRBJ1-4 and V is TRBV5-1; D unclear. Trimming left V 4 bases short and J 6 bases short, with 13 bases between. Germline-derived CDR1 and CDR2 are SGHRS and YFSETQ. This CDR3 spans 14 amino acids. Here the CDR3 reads CASSPGSLDEKLFF. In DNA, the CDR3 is TGCGCCAGCAGCCCTGGGTCACTTGATGAAAAACTGTTTTTT.

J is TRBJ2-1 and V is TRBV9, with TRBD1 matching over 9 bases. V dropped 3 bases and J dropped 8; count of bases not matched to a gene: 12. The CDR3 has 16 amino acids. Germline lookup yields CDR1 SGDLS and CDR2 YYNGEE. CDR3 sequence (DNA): TGTGCCAGCAGCGCGCGACCCGGGACAGGGTGGGATGAGCAGTTCTTC. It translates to CASSARPGTGWDEQFF.

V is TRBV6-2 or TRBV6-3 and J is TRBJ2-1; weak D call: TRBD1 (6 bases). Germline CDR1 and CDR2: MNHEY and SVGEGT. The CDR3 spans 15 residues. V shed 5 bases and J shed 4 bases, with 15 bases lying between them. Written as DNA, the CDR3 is TGTGCCAGCAGTGCAAGGGGGAGCGGTTACAATGAGCAGTTCTTC. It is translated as CASSARGSGYNEQFF.

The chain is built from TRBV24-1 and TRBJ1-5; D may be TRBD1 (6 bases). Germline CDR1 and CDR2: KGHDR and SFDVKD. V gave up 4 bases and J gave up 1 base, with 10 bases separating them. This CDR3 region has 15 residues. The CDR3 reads CATSDPGQSNQPQHF. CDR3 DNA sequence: TGTGCCACCAGTGACCCCGGACAGAGCAATCAGCCCCAGCATTTT.

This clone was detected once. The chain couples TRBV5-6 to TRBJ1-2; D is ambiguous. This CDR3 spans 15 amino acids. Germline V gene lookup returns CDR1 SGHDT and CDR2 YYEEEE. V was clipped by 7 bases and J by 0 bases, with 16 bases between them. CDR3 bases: TGTGCCAGCTACAAAGCGCCGGGAGCTAACTATGGCTACACCTTC. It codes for CASYKAPGANYGYTF.

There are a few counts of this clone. This CDR3 is CASSLVFPGGGGELFF. CDR3 DNA: TGTGCCAGCAGCCTCGTATTCCCGGGAGGCGGCGGGGAGCTGTTTTTT. The chain combines TRBV7-2 with TRBJ2-2, with 7 bases identical to TRBD2. This CDR3 is built from 16 residues. CDR1 is SGHTA and CDR2 is FQGNSA in the germline V gene. With 5 bases clipped from V and 7 bases from J, the junction kept 13 bases outside the gene matches.

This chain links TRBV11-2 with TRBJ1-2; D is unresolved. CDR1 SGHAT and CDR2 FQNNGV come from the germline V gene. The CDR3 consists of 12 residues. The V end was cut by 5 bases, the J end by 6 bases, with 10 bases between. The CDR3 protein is CASSRESNGYTF. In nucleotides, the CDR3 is TGTGCCAGCAGCCGAGAGAGCAATGGCTACACCTTC.